This T cell receptor beta chain was obtained from a study of cytomegalovirus exposure and HLA in healthy donors. Donors had nominal health at sampling but likely had unrecorded immune exposures. As concerns this clone: Its antigen is currently unknown.

The V and J ends lost 5 bases and 4 bases, in that order; junction bases with no gene match: 7. Germline CDR1 reads MNHEY; CDR2 reads SVGAGI. The CDR3 consists of 15 residues. Notes on the study in general: In an earlier analysis, in roughly 580 donors, most V segments appeared productive either ~87% or ~30% of the time. Later analysis suggested links between common viral pathogens and several top significant clusters. Analysis performed later found roughly 17,000 TCR beta sequences associated with HLA alleles at 0.05 false discovery rate.

Researchers ran the PCR with 60 Vbeta and 13 Jbeta primers. Assay used: immunoSEQ multiplex PCR; TCRdb lists only in-frame clones, some missing. The sample consists of under 200,000 clones, roughly 80% of them appearing once. V usage is TRBV6-5 and J usage is TRBJ1-5, with TRBD1 identical over 8 bases. This sequence originates from a male donor in good health and CMV-seronegative. The material sequenced was PBMCs. The CDR3 DNA reads TGTGCCAGCAGTAACGACAGGGGTCGTAATCAGCCCCAGCATTTT. It encodes CASSNDRGRNQPQHF.